A single sample is the source of the 10 T cell receptor beta chains below, sequenced in a study of a mutant IDH1 vaccine in newly diagnosed glioma. Produced via immunoSEQ multiplex PCR; TCRdb's table is partial and in-frame only. The table has tens of thousands of clones, roughly 81% seen once; the top ten hold under 6%. Which antigens these TCRs recognize remains unknown. Time point defined: week 35, safety follow-up. In the vaccine, a single dose held 300 ug of the mutant IDH1 20-mer peptide, along with topical imiquimod. The source was PBMCs, collected from a glioma patient whose treatment included an IDH1 peptide vaccine. The receptor set was obtained from a man aged 40-55 years with glioma.

The chain links TRBV6-6 to TRBJ2-5; D ambiguous. V lost 2 bases to trimming and J lost 1 base, with 8 bases between them. This CDR3 spans 14 amino acids. CDR1 MNHNY and CDR2 SVGAGI come from the germline V gene (reference sequence). The CDR3 sequence is CASSYVDAQETQYF. In DNA, the CDR3 is TGTGCCAGCAGTTACGTAGATGCCCAAGAGACCCAGTACTTC.

The chain recombines TRBV5-4 with TRBJ1-6; D call uncertain. Trimming cost V 3 bases and J 0 bases, with 10 bases left between them. The V gene's germline CDR1 is SGHNT and CDR2 YYREEE (reference sequence). This CDR3 spans 16 amino acids. CDR3 in amino acids: CASSSLASSYNSPLHF. The CDR3, as DNA: TGTGCCAGCAGCTCGCTCGCGAGCTCCTATAATTCACCCCTCCACTTT.

This rearrangement joins TRBV7-2 to TRBJ1-6, with 7 bases lining up with TRBD1. The V and J ends lost 7 bases and 5 bases, in that order; junction bases with no gene match: 5. Germline V gene data show CDR1 as SGHTA and CDR2 as FQGNSA. This CDR3 has 14 residues. CDR3 DNA sequence: TGTGCCAGCAAGGAGACAGGGAATAATTCACCCCTCCACTTT. Residues: CASKETGNNSPLHF.

CDR3 sequence reads: CASRLDRVETQYF. The DNA for the CDR3 is TGTGCCAGCAGACTGGACAGGGTGGAGACCCAGTACTTC. The J gene is TRBJ2-5, the V gene TRBV5-6; 8 nucleotides line up with TRBD1. This CDR3 contains 13 residues. V was pared by 5 bases and J by 5 bases, with 5 bases of the junction left unmatched. Germline CDR1 is SGHDT and CDR2 is YYEEEE.

Only a few counts were recorded for this clone. The chain combines TRBV7-2 with TRBJ1-2; weak D call: TRBD1 (5 bases). V lost 1 base and J lost 4, with 13 bases in between. Looked up from germline, CDR1 is SGHTA and CDR2 is FQGNSA. The CDR3 runs to 15 residues. CDR3 protein: CASSLELGGSYGYTF. The CDR3 nucleotides are TGTGCCAGCAGCTTAGAACTCGGGGGTTCCTATGGCTACACCTTC. Combining the CDR3 with reference TRBV7-2 and TRBJ1-2 gives the whole variable domain GAGVSQSPSNKVTEKGKDVELRCDPISGHTALYWYRQSLGQGLEFLIYFQGNSAPDKSGLPSDRFSAERTGGSVSTLTIQRTQQEDSAVYLCASSLELGGSYGYTFGSGTRLTVV.

The chain combines TRBV6-5 with TRBJ2-5, with 9 nucleotides matching TRBD2. V shed 5 bases and J 11 bases; nucleotides not matched to a gene: 12. Germline CDR1 MNHEY, CDR2 SVGAGI. The CDR3 is made up of 14 amino acids. CDR3 loop: CASSPGLASSYQYF. The CDR3 DNA reads as TGTGCCAGCAGTCCGGGACTAGCAAGCAGTTATCAGTACTTC.

This rearrangement joins TRBV7-2 to TRBJ2-7; 12 bases are shared with TRBD2. There are 15 residues in the CDR3. The J segment lost 6 bases and the V segment lost 4 bases, leaving 7 bases of the junction unmatched. Germline lookup yields CDR1 SGHTA and CDR2 FQGNSA. Written as DNA, the CDR3 is TGTGCCAGCAGCTCAACGACTAGCGGGAGAGGCGAGCAGTACTTC. Amino acids: CASSSTTSGRGEQYF.

The rearrangement links TRBV18 to TRBJ1-1, with TRBD1 as a possible D gene (5 bases). The CDR3 loop spans 17 amino acids. Trimming removed 3 bases at V and 2 bases at J, with 19 bases between. The germline V gene encodes CDR1 KGHSH and CDR2 LQKENI. Here the CDR3 DNA reads TGTGCCAGCTCACCCAAAACAGGTCTCGGGCTTAACACTGAAGCTTTCTTT. Translation: CASSPKTGLGLNTEAFF.

This chain links TRBV27 with TRBJ2-1; the match to TRBD2 covers 8 bases. Germline V gene sequence: CDR1 MNHEY, CDR2 SMNVEV (reference sequence). Germline trimming cut 4 bases from V and 3 bases from J; bases unmatched to any gene: 5. The CDR3 runs to 15 residues. In nucleotides, the CDR3 is TGTGCCAGCAGTTACGGGGGGGCCCTCTACAATGAGCAGTTCTTC. Its protein product is CASSYGGALYNEQFF.

This chain links TRBV11-2 with TRBJ1-1; D perhaps matches TRBD1 (6 bases). Germline values: CDR1 SGHAT, CDR2 FQNNGV. Trimming shortened V by 3 bases and J by 0 bases, and 23 bases separated the two germline ends. The CDR3 is made up of 19 amino acids. CDR3 sequence reads: CASSLKTARGLQLNTEAFF. CDR3 nucleotides: TGTGCCAGCAGCTTGAAGACGGCCCGGGGGCTGCAACTGAACACTGAAGCTTTCTTT.